This T cell receptor (beta chain) originates from a study of cytomegalovirus exposure and HLA in healthy donors. Notes on the study in general: Near-uniform donor sequencing depth was presumed by presence/absence analyses. Sequencing probably produced one cluster of sequence variants that were highly shared.

Primers included in the PCR were 60 Vbeta and 13 Jbeta primers. Here immunoSEQ multiplex PCR was the method, and the copy in TCRdb shows in-frame clones only, minus some. Of 150,000 to 200,000 clones listed, 70% to 85% are singletons. Germline V gives CDR1 SGHTA, CDR2 FQGTGA. V gave up 2 bases and J gave up 0 bases, with 5 bases separating them. This CDR3 contains 13 residues. Comment on this clone: Antigen unknown.

The sequence was obtained from a boy aged 2 to 9 in good health and CMV-seronegative. The chain combines TRBV7-3 with TRBJ2-7, with no clear D. Sequencing input: PBMCs. This chain's CDR3 is CASSLGISYEQYF. The CDR3 DNA follows: TGTGCCAGCAGCTTAGGCATCTCCTACGAGCAGTACTTC. The full variable domain, completed using reference TRBV7-3 and TRBJ2-7, is GAGVSQTPSNKVTEKGKYVELRCDPISGHTALYWYRQSLGQGPEFLIYFQGTGAADDSGLPNDRFFAVRPEGSVSTLKIQRTERGDSAVYLCASSLGISYEQYFGPGTRLTVT.